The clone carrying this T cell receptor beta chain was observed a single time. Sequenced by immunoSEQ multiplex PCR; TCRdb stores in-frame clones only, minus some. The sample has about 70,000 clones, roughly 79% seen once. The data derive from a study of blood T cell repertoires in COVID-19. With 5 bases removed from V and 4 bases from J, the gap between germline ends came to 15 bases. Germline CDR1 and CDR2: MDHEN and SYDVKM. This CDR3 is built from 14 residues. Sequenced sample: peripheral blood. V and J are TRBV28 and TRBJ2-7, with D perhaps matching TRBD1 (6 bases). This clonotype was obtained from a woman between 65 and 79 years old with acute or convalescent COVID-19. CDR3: CASSDRSMRYEQYF. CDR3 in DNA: TGTGCCAGCAGTGACAGGAGTATGAGATACGAGCAGTACTTC.